This is a list of T cell receptor beta chains from one sample in a study of CD8+ T cells in alopecia areata. Some clones are missing from TCRdb's copy, which holds only in-frame ones; the method was immunoSEQ multiplex PCR. The table lists hundreds of thousands of clones, more than 45% of them singletons. This sample comprised CD4+ T cells sorted from blood, obtained at week 24, from a patient treated with tofacitinib. Source of these receptors: a human donor with alopecia areata. Both conserved end residues are part of each CDR3. D genes are given only for firm matches. The size entry is marked missing in some rows and otherwise reads once, few, many or a size class.

v_gene	j_gene	d_gene	abundance	CDR3nt	CDR3aa
TRBV4-1	TRBJ1-2	NA	NA	TGCGCCAGCAGCCAAGGGTCGGGGCGGGCTGGCTACACCTTC	CASSQGSGRAGYTF
TRBV9	TRBJ1-5	NA	NA	TGTGCCAGCAGCGTAGGAGCAGGAACTTATCAGCCCCAGCATTTT	CASSVGAGTYQPQHF
TRBV29-1	TRBJ2-7	NA	NA	TGCAGCCTTAGGCAGGGACTCAACGAGCAGTACTTC	CSLRQGLNEQYF
TRBV7-3	TRBJ2-3	NA	NA	TGTGCCAGCAGCGCCTCACTAGGCCTGGGGACAGATACGCAGTATTTT	CASSASLGLGTDTQYF
TRBV7-2	TRBJ1-5	NA	NA	TGTGCCAGCAGTTCAACAGGTTACCAGCCCCAGCATTTT	CASSSTGYQPQHF
TRBV18	TRBJ1-6	TRBD1	NA	TGTGCCAGCTCACCCCCCGGGACAGGGAATTCACCCCTCCACTTT	CASSPPGTGNSPLHF
TRBV9	TRBJ2-5	TRBD2	NA	TGTGCCAGCAGCGGTAGCGGGGGGGCTCGAGAGACCCAGTACTTC	CASSGSGGARETQYF
TRBV6-1	TRBJ1-4	TRBD1	few	TGTGCCAGCAGTGGACAGGGTTTGGTCGCAACTAATGAAAAACTGTTTTTT	CASSGQGLVATNEKLFF
TRBV10-3	TRBJ2-1	NA	few	TGTGCCATCAGTGAAAGGCTAGTACTACGGAATGAGCAGTTCTTC	CAISERLVLRNEQFF
TRBV30	TRBJ1-2	NA	few	TGTGCCTGGAGTGTGAGCAGGGCTGGCTACACCTTC	CAWSVSRAGYTF
TRBV30	TRBJ2-7	TRBD1	NA	TGTGCCTGGAAAGTCGGACAGGGTCCCTACGAGCAGTACTTC	CAWKVGQGPYEQYF
TRBV5-1	TRBJ2-4	TRBD1	NA	TGCGCCAGCAGCGAAGGGACAGGCGGAAACATTCAGTACTTC	CASSEGTGGNIQYF
TRBV27	TRBJ1-2	NA	NA	TGTGCCAGCAGCAGGGCCGCAGGGTATGGCTACACCTTC	CASSRAAGYGYTF
TRBV7-2	TRBJ1-1	NA	NA	TGTGCCAGCAGCTTCTCAGAGAACACTGAAGCTTTCTTT	CASSFSENTEAFF
TRBV9	TRBJ2-1	NA	NA	TGTGCCAGCAGCGTAGATTTGCGGGGGCCCTCCTACAATGAGCAGTTCTTC	CASSVDLRGPSYNEQFF
TRBV7-9	TRBJ2-7	TRBD2	NA	TGTGCCAGCAGCTCCTCGCTGGAGCGGGGGGTCGAGCAGTACTTC	CASSSSLERGVEQYF
TRBV18	TRBJ2-4	NA	NA	TGTGCCAGCTCACCGCTGGGAGGAAACATTCAGTACTTC	CASSPLGGNIQYF
TRBV7-7	TRBJ2-3	TRBD2	few	TGTGCTAGCAGCTTACTTACTAGCGGGAACACCGGGTACCCAGATACGCAGTATTTT	CASSLLTSGNTGYPDTQYF
TRBV9	TRBJ1-3	NA	few	TGTGCCAGCAGCGTAGGGCGACCGAACTCTGGAAACACCATATATTTT	CASSVGRPNSGNTIYF
TRBV6-6	TRBJ2-4	NA	few	TGTGCCAGCAGTTACCCTGAGAAAGGAGCCAAAAACATTCAGTACTTC	CASSYPEKGAKNIQYF
TRBV30	TRBJ1-5	NA	once	TGTGCCTGGAACACCATCAATCAGCCCCAGCATTTT	CAWNTINQPQHF
TRBV30	TRBJ2-7	NA	NA	TGTGCCTGGAGTGTTGGGGGGCTTTCGAACGAGCAGTACTTC	CAWSVGGLSNEQYF
TRBV7-9	TRBJ2-5	NA	NA	TGTGCCAGCTCACCAGGGCACAATTCTGGGGAGACCCAGTACTTC	CASSPGHNSGETQYF
TRBV30	TRBJ2-6	NA	few	TGTGCCTGGAGACCCCCCCCAGACAGTCCCTCTGGGGCCAACGTCCTGACTTTC	CAWRPPPDSPSGANVLTF
TRBV5-1	TRBJ2-1	TRBD2	NA	TGCGCCAGCAGCCCAATGACTAGCGGGGGGGACAATGAGCAGTTCTTC	CASSPMTSGGDNEQFF
TRBV5-1	TRBJ1-2	TRBD1	NA	TGCGCCAGCAGCCTCGACAGGGACTATGGCTACACCTTC	CASSLDRDYGYTF
TRBV30	TRBJ1-5	TRBD1	once	TGTGCCTGGGGCCGACAGGGAGGTCAGCCCCAGCATTTT	CAWGRQGGQPQHF
TRBV29-1	TRBJ1-2	NA	NA	TGCAGCGTTACCGGGACTAACTATGGCTACACCTTC	CSVTGTNYGYTF
TRBV5-4	TRBJ2-6	TRBD1	few	TGTGCCAGCAGCTCCAAGGACAGGGACAGTTTGACTTTC	CASSSKDRDSLTF
TRBV30	TRBJ1-4	NA	NA	TGTGCCTGGAGTGTTAACACGGGAGGTCAAAAACTGTTTTTT	CAWSVNTGGQKLFF
TRBV30	TRBJ1-6	NA	NA	TGTGCCTGGAGTGTAAGCCCCCTTAATTCACCCCTCCACTTT	CAWSVSPLNSPLHF
TRBV5-1	TRBJ2-7	TRBD1	few	TGCGCCAGCATTGAAACAGGGGGCCCATCCTACGAGCAGTACTTC	CASIETGGPSYEQYF
TRBV5-6	TRBJ2-3	TRBD1	NA	TGTGCCAGCAGCTTGGTTGGGACAGGAGACACAGATACGCAGTATTTT	CASSLVGTGDTDTQYF
TRBV28	TRBJ1-2	NA	many	TGTGCCAGCAGTTTAAGTAGCCAGGGCTACACCTTC	CASSLSSQGYTF
TRBV7-9	TRBJ1-2	TRBD1	NA	TGTGCCAGCAGCCGAACCGGGACAGACAACTATGGCTACACCTTC	CASSRTGTDNYGYTF
TRBV4-3	TRBJ1-4	NA	many	TGCGCCAGCAGCCAACGTTTCCCCCAAGGAGCTAATGAAAAACTGTTTTTT	CASSQRFPQGANEKLFF
TRBV7-2	TRBJ1-2	NA	NA	TGTGCCAGCAGCTTATCAGGGGACGGCTACACCTTC	CASSLSGDGYTF
TRBV7-9	TRBJ2-7	NA	few	TGTGCCAGCAGCTTAGCGCCCTTTATAGGGGGGCCAGAACACGAGCAGTACTTC	CASSLAPFIGGPEHEQYF
TRBV5-6	TRBJ2-6	NA	once	TGTGCCAGCAGCTCTCGCTCTGGGGCCAACGTCCTGACTTTC	CASSSRSGANVLTF
TRBV5-4	TRBJ1-2	NA	NA	TGTGCCAGCAGCTTGTGGGGGACTGCTGTCTATGGCTACACCTTC	CASSLWGTAVYGYTF
TRBV7-8	TRBJ2-3	NA	NA	TGTGCCAGCAGCTTTAGAGCGGGTATCACAGATACGCAGTATTTT	CASSFRAGITDTQYF
TRBV5-1	TRBJ1-1	NA	NA	TGCGCCAGCAGCCCCGGTGGCTCGAACACTGAAGCTTTCTTT	CASSPGGSNTEAFF
TRBV28	TRBJ1-2	NA	few	TGTGCCAGCAGTGCGCCCTTCGGGGGGCCTAACTATGGCTACACCTTC	CASSAPFGGPNYGYTF
TRBV19	TRBJ1-2	NA	NA	TGTGCCAGTAGTATGCAGGAGGGCTATGGCTACACCTTC	CASSMQEGYGYTF
TRBV7-2	TRBJ2-1	TRBD1	NA	TGTGCCACAACCGCCCGGGACAGCTCCTACAATGAGCAGTTCTTC	CATTARDSSYNEQFF
TRBV27	TRBJ1-1	TRBD1	NA	TGTGCCAGCAGTAGAGACACCGGGACAGGTGAAGCTTTCTTT	CASSRDTGTGEAFF
TRBV6-5	TRBJ2-1	NA	few	TGTGCCAGTGGTGGCCGAAGACAGACTTACAATGAGCAGTTCTTC	CASGGRRQTYNEQFF
TRBV6-1	TRBJ1-2	NA	NA	TGTGCCAGCAGTGAGGGGTGGCCCGTGGACCTGTATGGCTACACCTTC	CASSEGWPVDLYGYTF
TRBV25-1	TRBJ1-6	NA	NA	TGTGCCAGCAGTGCCGATCTAGGTAGTTCACCCCTCCACTTT	CASSADLGSSPLHF
TRBV30	TRBJ2-7	NA	NA	TGTGCCTGGAACCGGGACGCGACCTACGAGCAGTACTTC	CAWNRDATYEQYF
TRBV30	TRBJ1-1	NA	few	TGTGCCTGGAGTATCGTGGCTAACACTGAAGCTTTCTTT	CAWSIVANTEAFF
TRBV25-1	TRBJ2-5	NA	NA	TGTGCCAGCAGCGAATGGGGAGTGGAGACCCAGTACTTC	CASSEWGVETQYF
TRBV28	TRBJ1-2	NA	NA	TGTGCCAGCAGTTTAGGGCAGAAGAGGGGCTACACCTTC	CASSLGQKRGYTF
TRBV7-9	TRBJ1-1	TRBD1	NA	TGTGCCAGCAGCAACAAAGGGACAGAGAACGAAGCTTTCTTT	CASSNKGTENEAFF
TRBV4-1	TRBJ1-5	NA	few	TGCGCCAGCAGCCAAGATGGGGGGTTCGGCAATCAGCCCCAGCATTTT	CASSQDGGFGNQPQHF
TRBV10-3	TRBJ1-2	TRBD1	NA	TGTGCCATCAGTGAGTCGGCGGGACAGGGAACCTATGGCTACACCTTC	CAISESAGQGTYGYTF
TRBV28	TRBJ2-7	TRBD1	NA	TGTGCCAGCAGTTGGCGGACAGGGGGCTACGAGCAGTACTTC	CASSWRTGGYEQYF
TRBV2	TRBJ1-5	NA	NA	TGTGCCAGCAGTGAAGACCGAGGGCAGCCCCAGCATTTT	CASSEDRGQPQHF
TRBV19	TRBJ1-5	TRBD1	NA	TGTGCCAGTAAGAGGCAGGGGGCAGGTCAGCCCCAGCATTTT	CASKRQGAGQPQHF
TRBV5-1	TRBJ2-1	TRBD2	NA	TGCGCCAGCAGCGGACTAGGAACCTTCTCCTACAATGAGCAGTTCTTC	CASSGLGTFSYNEQFF